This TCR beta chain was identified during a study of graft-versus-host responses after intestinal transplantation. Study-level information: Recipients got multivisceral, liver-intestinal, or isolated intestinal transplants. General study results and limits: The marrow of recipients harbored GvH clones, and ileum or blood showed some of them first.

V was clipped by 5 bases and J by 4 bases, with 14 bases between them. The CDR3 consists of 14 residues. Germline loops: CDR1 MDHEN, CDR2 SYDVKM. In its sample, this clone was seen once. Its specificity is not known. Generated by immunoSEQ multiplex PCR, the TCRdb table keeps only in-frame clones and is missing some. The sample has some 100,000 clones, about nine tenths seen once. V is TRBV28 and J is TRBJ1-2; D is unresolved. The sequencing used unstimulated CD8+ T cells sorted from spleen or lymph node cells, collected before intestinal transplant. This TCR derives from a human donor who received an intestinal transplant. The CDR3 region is CASSDILKLYGYTF. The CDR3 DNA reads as TGTGCCAGCAGTGATATTCTCAAACTCTATGGCTACACCTTC.